This entry lists 17 T cell receptor beta chains sequenced from one sample in a study of T cell responses to AZD1222 COVID-19 vaccine. Data came from immunoSEQ multiplex PCR; TCRdb stores just in-frame clones and leaves some out. This repertoire shows about 83,000 clones, 88% found once; its top ten account for roughly 4.3%. This sample comprised peripheral blood, obtained on day 0 of MenACWY control vaccination. The receptors were gathered from an adult in good health.

The chain uses TRBV27 and TRBJ2-3, with D hard to call. The ends were cut back, 6 bases at V and 4 bases at J, with 5 bases in the middle. Germline values: CDR1 MNHEY, CDR2 SMNVEV (reference sequence). The CDR3 is 11 amino acids. CDR3 DNA: TGTGCCAGCAGCATGGCAGATACGCAGTATTTT. Translation gives CASSMADTQYF.

CDR3 bases: TGCGCCAGCAGCCAACAAGTACTAGCGGGAGTTGAGCAGTTCTTC. Protein: CASSQQVLAGVEQFF. The rearrangement links TRBV4-3 to TRBJ2-1; TRBD2 matches 11 bases. CDR1 LGHNA and CDR2 YSLEER come from the germline V gene. The CDR3 runs to 15 residues. V gave up 2 bases and J gave up 9 bases; unmatched junction bases: 6.

This clone was detected a few times. V usage is TRBV3-1 (or the pseudogene TRBV3-2) and J usage is TRBJ1-2; 11 positions match TRBD1. V was clipped by 1 base and J by 9 bases; unmatched bases: 7. Germline V gene data show CDR1 as LGHDT and CDR2 as YNNKEL (reference sequence). The CDR3 covers 15 residues. CDR3 nucleotides: TGTGCCAGCAGCCAAGTTTTAGGGACAGGGGGAAGCTACACCTTC. Translation gives CASSQVLGTGGSYTF.

V usage is TRBV19 and J usage is TRBJ1-2; no reliable D call. The CDR3 has 15 amino acids. In germline, CDR1 is LNHDA, CDR2 SQIVND (reference sequence). With 3 bases removed from V and 0 bases from J, the gap between germline ends came to 11 bases. CDR3 in amino acids: CASSIPDMANYGYTF. The CDR3 DNA follows: TGTGCCAGTAGTATCCCCGATATGGCTAACTATGGCTACACCTTC.

In DNA form, the CDR3 reads TGTGCCAGCTCACCCTTTCGTGACAGGGGGGTTGTCCTTCTCCACTTT. It encodes CASSPFRDRGVVLLHF. The chain carries TRBV18 and TRBJ1-6, with TRBD1 identical over 9 bases. Germline values: CDR1 KGHSH, CDR2 LQKENI. This CDR3 is 16 amino acids long. V was clipped by 3 bases and J by 16 bases; unmatched bases: 16.

The J gene is TRBJ1-2, the V gene TRBV6-5; D gene ambiguous. CDR1 and CDR2 from the germline V gene are MNHEY and SVGAGI. The V end was cut by 10 bases, the J end by 1 base, with 13 bases between. This CDR3 region has 13 residues. In DNA form, the CDR3 reads TGTGCCACCACGGCACTTGGTAACTATGGCTACACCTTC. Protein product: CATTALGNYGYTF.

This clone was counted a few times. V usage is TRBV19 and J usage is TRBJ2-7; unclear D gene. The length of the CDR3 is 12 residues. Germline V CDR1 and CDR2: LNHDA, SQIVND (reference sequence). V dropped 3 bases and J dropped 7 bases, with 10 bases sitting between them. In nucleotides, the CDR3 is TGTGCCAGTAGTATCACCCGAGAAGAGCAGTACTTC. Amino acid sequence: CASSITREEQYF.

A single count supports this clone. The chain employs TRBV7-6 and TRBJ2-7; possibly TRBD1 for D (5 bases). Between the trimmed V and J ends, which lost 1 base and 2 bases, there was a span of 15 bases. Per germline, CDR1 SGHVS and CDR2 FNYEAQ. This CDR3 region has 16 residues. The CDR3: CASSLGGQGATYEQYF. The CDR3 DNA reads TGTGCCAGCAGCTTAGGAGGACAAGGAGCAACCTACGAGCAGTACTTC.

This chain uses TRBV5-8 with TRBJ2-3; TRBD2 matches 11 bases. V trimming: 1 base; J trimming: 4 bases; junction bases outside the gene matches: 11. Germline loops: CDR1 SGHTS, CDR2 YDEGEE. CDR3 length equals 18 residues. The CDR3, as DNA: TGTGCCAGCAGCTTGACCCGTCGGCTAGCGGGAGGATCAGATACGCAGTATTTT. This codes for CASSLTRRLAGGSDTQYF.

This clone occurred a few times. The chain links TRBV4-3 to TRBJ2-1; D gene ambiguous. Per the germline V gene, CDR1 is LGHNA and CDR2 is YSLEER. The CDR3 loop spans 12 amino acids. With 0 bases removed from V and 8 bases from J, the gap between germline ends came to 5 bases. The CDR3 here is CASSQDGHEQFF. As DNA, the CDR3 is TGCGCCAGCAGCCAAGATGGGCATGAGCAGTTCTTC.

This rearrangement joins TRBV3-1 (or the pseudogene TRBV3-2) to TRBJ1-6; 10 bases line up with TRBD1. This CDR3 is built from 15 residues. Germline CDR1 LGHDT, CDR2 YNNKEL (reference sequence). V lost 4 bases to trimming and J lost 7 bases; unmatched junction nucleotides: 4. The CDR3 DNA reads TGTGCCAGCAGCCCGCCGGGACAGGGGAATTCACCCCTCCACTTT. As protein: CASSPPGQGNSPLHF.

The chain joins TRBV6-2 or TRBV6-3 to TRBJ2-7; D unclear. V was pared by 2 bases and J by 2 bases, with 10 bases between. Germline V CDR1 and CDR2: MNHEY, SVGEGT. This CDR3 comprises 14 residues. The CDR3 sequence is CASSYRADAYEQYF. The DNA of the CDR3 is TGTGCCAGCAGTTACAGGGCAGATGCCTACGAGCAGTACTTC.

The rearrangement uses TRBV13 and TRBJ2-3, with 7 positions matching TRBD1. From germline, CDR1 is PRHDT and CDR2 FYEKMQ (reference sequence). Trimming removed 11 bases from V and 6 bases from J; junction bases left unmatched: 14. The CDR3 has 14 residues. The CDR3 bases are TGTGCCTCCAGCTTAAGGGACAGTCCCGATACGCAGTATTTT. It is translated as CASSLRDSPDTQYF.

The chain combines TRBV30 with TRBJ1-4; D not certain. The germline V and J ends were trimmed by 4 bases and 3 bases, with 15 bases remaining between them. CDR1 is GTSNPN and CDR2 is SVGIG in the germline V gene (reference sequence). The CDR3 consists of 15 residues. CDR3 loop: CAWNPRPTSNEKLFF. CDR3 coding DNA: TGTGCCTGGAACCCACGGCCGACTTCTAATGAAAAACTGTTTTTT.

J is TRBJ1-1 and V is TRBV19, with a tentative D call TRBD1 (6 bases). The CDR3 is made up of 14 amino acids. V lost 5 bases and J lost 4, with 14 bases in between. Per germline, CDR1 LNHDA and CDR2 SQIVND (reference sequence). The CDR3: CASSSQGSGTEAFF. CDR3 nucleotide sequence: TGTGCCAGTAGTTCCCAGGGGTCGGGCACTGAAGCTTTCTTT.

The V and J genes are TRBV2 and TRBJ1-4, with no clear D. CDR3 length: 12 residues. CDR1 SNHLY and CDR2 FYNNEI come from the germline V gene. Between the trimmed V and J ends, which lost 10 bases and 6 bases, there was a span of 12 bases. CDR3 region: CATIGGDEKLFF. CDR3 sequence (DNA): TGTGCCACTATCGGCGGGGATGAAAAACTGTTTTTT.

The chain links TRBV7-3 to TRBJ2-1; possible D gene TRBD2, 6 bases. Germline V gene sequence: CDR1 SGHTA, CDR2 FQGTGA. The CDR3 is 15 residues long. Trimming pared 5 bases from V and 1 base from J, leaving 12 bases between. CDR3 nucleotides: TGTGCCAGCAGCCCCATCGGGGGATCCTACAATGAGCAGTTCTTC. Translation: CASSPIGGSYNEQFF.